The clone carrying this TCR beta chain came up a few times. Between the trimmed V and J ends, which lost 7 bases and 7 bases, there was a span of 16 bases. Germline CDR1 is LNHDA and CDR2 is SQIVND (reference sequence). This CDR3 is built from 13 residues. As for time point: newly diagnosed GD, antithyroid drugs for less than 3 months. The TCR library was prepared using RNA isolated from PBMCs. This specimen comes from a study of regulatory T cells in long-lasting Graves disease. Building of the TCR beta libraries involved iRepertoire HTBI primers and Arm-PCR of CDR3 regions. One entry per CDR3 protein results from TCRdb running MiXCR on the multiplex PCR reads. The sample includes a few hundred thousand distinct CDR3 sequences, 16% seen only once; the top ten take roughly 23%. These data were likewise used in another study, on T cells in Graves' hyperthyroidism and ophthalmopathy. From that report: In the analysis, a 13 V-J model separated ophthalmopathy from stable hyperthyroidism.

Sequenced material: peripheral blood mononuclear cells (PBMCs), taken at new diagnosis, from a patient treated with antithyroid drugs. The V call is TRBV19, the J call TRBJ1-1; D uncertain. This receptor was taken from a young woman with Graves disease. The CDR3: CASTTSQPYEAFF. CDR3 sequence (DNA): TGTGCCAGTACCACGAGCCAGCCCTATGAAGCTTTCTTT.